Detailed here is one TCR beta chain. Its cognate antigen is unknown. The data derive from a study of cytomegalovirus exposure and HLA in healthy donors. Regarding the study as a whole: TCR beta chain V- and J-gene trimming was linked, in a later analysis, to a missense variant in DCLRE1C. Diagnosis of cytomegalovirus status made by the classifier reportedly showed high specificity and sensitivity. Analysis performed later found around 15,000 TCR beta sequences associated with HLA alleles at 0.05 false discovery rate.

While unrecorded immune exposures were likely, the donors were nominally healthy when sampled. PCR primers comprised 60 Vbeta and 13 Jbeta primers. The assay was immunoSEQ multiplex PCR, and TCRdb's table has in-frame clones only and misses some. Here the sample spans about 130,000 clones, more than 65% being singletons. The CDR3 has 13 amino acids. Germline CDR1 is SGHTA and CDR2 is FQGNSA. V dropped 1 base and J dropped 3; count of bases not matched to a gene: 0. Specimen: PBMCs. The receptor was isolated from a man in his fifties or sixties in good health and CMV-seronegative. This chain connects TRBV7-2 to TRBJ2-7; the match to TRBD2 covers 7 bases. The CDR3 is CASSLGGGYEQYF. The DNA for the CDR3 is TGTGCCAGCAGCTTAGGGGGGGGCTACGAGCAGTACTTC.